This T cell receptor (beta chain) was documented in a study of vaccination and CD4 T cells after COVID-19. This clonotype was observed a handful of times. Its antigen is currently unknown. At the Johns Hopkins FTIC core, DNA taken from cultured CD4+ T cells was sequenced by way of the Oncomine TCR Beta short-read assay. One entry per CDR3 protein, called by TCRdb with MiXCR from the PCR reads. The table lists some 11,000 distinct CDR3 sequences, about 41% of them singletons, with around a tenth in the top ten. The CDR3 has 15 residues. Germline CDR1 and CDR2: MNHEY and SMNVEV (reference sequence). The V end lost 2 bases, the J end lost 4 bases, and 15 bases lay between the germline ends. Treatment reported: approximately 9-day PBMC culture with coronavirus spike peptide pools or control peptides (ViraFEST assay).

The receptor's source is a human donor who had recovered from COVID-19. J is TRBJ2-7 and V is TRBV27; D is uncertain. The sample in question was CD4+ T cells from blood, cultured in vitro, obtained after SARS-CoV-2 vaccination. The DNA of the CDR3 is TGTGCCAGCAGTTTAGCCGTAGGAACAGAGTACGAGCAGTACTTC. The encoded protein is CASSLAVGTEYEQYF.